A selection of T cell receptor beta chains follows, all from one sample in a study of shared clonotypes between healthy human individuals. Sequencing used immunoSEQ multiplex PCR; TCRdb keeps in-frame clones, though not all of them. The sample lists around 2.1 million clones; approximately 94% were seen once. Sequenced input: naive CD8+ T cells from PBMCs. The receptors originated from a man aged 18 to 29 in good health. Some clones in this sample may be carry-over from other donors' samples. CDR3s include the opening cysteine and the closing phenylalanine or tryptophan. Fields, in order: J gene, V gene, clone size, D gene, CDR3 protein, CDR3 DNA. A D gene is named only where the DNA matches it firmly. Part of the rows lack a size; the others show once, few, many or a class for expanded clones.

j_gene: TRBJ2-7
v_gene: TRBV5-1
abundance: .
d_gene: .
CDR3aa: CASSLDGVEQYF
CDR3nt: TGCGCCAGCAGCTTGGACGGAGTCGAGCAGTACTTC

j_gene: TRBJ2-3
v_gene: TRBV10-2
abundance: .
d_gene: .
CDR3aa: CASSAGRADTQYF
CDR3nt: TGCGCCAGCAGTGCGGGTAGGGCAGATACGCAGTATTTT

j_gene: TRBJ1-2
v_gene: TRBV7-8
abundance: .
d_gene: TRBD1
CDR3aa: CASSLVGQGAFYGYTF
CDR3nt: TGTGCCAGCAGCTTAGTAGGACAGGGGGCATTTTATGGCTACACCTTC

j_gene: TRBJ2-1
v_gene: TRBV5-6
abundance: .
d_gene: TRBD2
CDR3aa: CASSLTSGHYNEQFF
CDR3nt: TGTGCCAGCAGCTTGACTAGCGGACACTACAATGAGCAGTTCTTC

j_gene: TRBJ1-1
v_gene: TRBV5-1
abundance: few
d_gene: .
CDR3aa: CASSFPSSTGYTEAFF
CDR3nt: TGCGCCAGCAGCTTTCCGTCCTCAACAGGGTACACTGAAGCTTTCTTT

j_gene: TRBJ1-2
v_gene: TRBV5-1
abundance: once
d_gene: TRBD1
CDR3aa: CASSPEPGQGAGGYTF
CDR3nt: TGCGCCAGCAGCCCGGAACCGGGACAGGGGGCGGGAGGCTACACCTTC

j_gene: TRBJ2-7
v_gene: TRBV2
abundance: .
d_gene: TRBD2
CDR3aa: CASFGQVAGGNEQYF
CDR3nt: TGTGCCAGCTTCGGTCAGGTAGCGGGAGGGAACGAGCAGTACTTC

j_gene: TRBJ1-2
v_gene: TRBV7-9
abundance: few
d_gene: .
CDR3aa: CASSSGLGGYTF
CDR3nt: TGTGCCAGCAGCTCGGGTTTGGGTGGCTACACCTTC

j_gene: TRBJ2-7
v_gene: TRBV27
abundance: .
d_gene: .
CDR3aa: CASMTLGGPYEQYF
CDR3nt: TGTGCCAGCATGACGCTGGGGGGCCCCTACGAGCAGTACTTC

j_gene: TRBJ2-2
v_gene: TRBV28
abundance: .
d_gene: TRBD1
CDR3aa: CASSYRTGGAGELFF
CDR3nt: TGTGCCAGCAGTTATAGGACAGGGGGGGCCGGGGAGCTGTTTTTT

j_gene: TRBJ2-7
v_gene: TRBV5-6
abundance: .
d_gene: .
CDR3aa: CASSLASVVFQYF
CDR3nt: TGTGCCAGCAGCTTGGCGTCGGTCGTCTTCCAGTACTTC

j_gene: TRBJ2-7
v_gene: TRBV27
abundance: few
d_gene: .
CDR3aa: CASSLGGPYEQYF
CDR3nt: TGTGCCAGCAGTTTAGGGGGACCCTACGAGCAGTACTTC

j_gene: TRBJ2-7
v_gene: TRBV5-6
abundance: once
d_gene: .
CDR3aa: CASSFWRNEQYF
CDR3nt: TGTGCCAGCAGCTTCTGGCGCAACGAGCAGTACTTC

j_gene: TRBJ2-1
v_gene: TRBV4-2
abundance: .
d_gene: TRBD2
CDR3aa: CASSPLGTSGESSYNEQFF
CDR3nt: TGTGCCAGCAGCCCCTTAGGGACTAGCGGTGAGAGCTCCTACAATGAGCAGTTCTTC

j_gene: TRBJ1-2
v_gene: TRBV27
abundance: .
d_gene: TRBD1
CDR3aa: CASSRHRGKDYGYTF
CDR3nt: TGTGCCAGCAGTCGACACAGGGGTAAGGACTATGGCTACACCTTC

j_gene: TRBJ1-1
v_gene: TRBV4-2
abundance: .
d_gene: TRBD1
CDR3aa: CASSQDDRGRFAEAFF
CDR3nt: TGTGCCAGCAGCCAAGATGACAGGGGGCGCTTTGCTGAAGCTTTCTTT

j_gene: TRBJ1-2
v_gene: TRBV9
abundance: .
d_gene: .
CDR3aa: CATQGNYGYTF
CDR3nt: TGTGCCACCCAGGGGAACTATGGCTACACCTTC

j_gene: TRBJ2-7
v_gene: TRBV9
abundance: .
d_gene: TRBD1
CDR3aa: CASSLRSGTGAEQYF
CDR3nt: TGTGCCAGCAGCCTCCGATCCGGGACAGGTGCCGAGCAGTACTTC

j_gene: TRBJ2-1
v_gene: TRBV7-9
abundance: .
d_gene: .
CDR3aa: CASRPPWGENNEQFF
CDR3nt: TGTGCCAGCAGACCCCCCTGGGGCGAAAACAATGAGCAGTTCTTC

j_gene: TRBJ2-3
v_gene: TRBV5-1
abundance: .
d_gene: .
CDR3aa: CASSSMGHLSTDTQYF
CDR3nt: TGCGCCAGCAGCTCGATGGGGCACCTTAGCACAGATACGCAGTATTTT